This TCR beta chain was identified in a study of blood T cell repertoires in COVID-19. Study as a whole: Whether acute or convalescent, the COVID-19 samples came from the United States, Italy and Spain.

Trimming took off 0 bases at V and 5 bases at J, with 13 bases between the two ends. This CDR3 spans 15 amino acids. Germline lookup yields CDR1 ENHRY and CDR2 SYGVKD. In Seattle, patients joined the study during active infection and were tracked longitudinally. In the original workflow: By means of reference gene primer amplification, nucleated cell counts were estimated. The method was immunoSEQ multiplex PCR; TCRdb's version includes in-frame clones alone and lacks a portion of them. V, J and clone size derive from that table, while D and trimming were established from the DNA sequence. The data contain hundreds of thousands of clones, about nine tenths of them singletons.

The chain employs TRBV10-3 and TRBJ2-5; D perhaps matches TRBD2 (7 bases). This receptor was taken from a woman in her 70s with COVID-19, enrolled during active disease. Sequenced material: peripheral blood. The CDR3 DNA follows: TGTGCCATCAGTGAGTCTGGAGGGGGGGCCGAGACCCAGTACTTC. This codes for CAISESGGGAETQYF.